This T cell receptor beta chain is from a study of cytomegalovirus exposure and HLA in healthy donors (dated 2017 in TCRdb). At the level of the whole study: According to an earlier analysis of 450 to 650 of the donors, 150 million to 200 million T cells yielded 90 million to 140 million unique TCR beta sequences and about 300 Gb of sequence data. The study used immunosequencing to profile the T cell repertoires of several hundred subjects and linked those repertoires to cytomegalovirus serostatus. To predict cytomegalovirus infection status, the study brought together high-throughput TCR immunosequencing, statistical association of individual TCRs with disease status, and machine learning. Among 398 genotyped donors of the cohort, an average of roughly 240,000 unique TCR beta nucleotide sequences were sequenced per donor, around 20% of them non-productive. Of the roughly 390 genotyped donors, 65% to 90% fell in the genetic ancestry cluster associated with self-reported Caucasian donors. The number of donors typed differed by locus, with 629-630 for A, B, C, DRB1 and DQB1, more than 500 for DQA1, approximately 570 for DPA1, and under 490 for DPB1. Rather than drawing on any new phenotypic data, the later analysis identified candidate immune exposures from TCR beta sequences and the way those sequences occurred across donors. Because of strong linkage in the cohort, roughly five DR-DQ haplotypes were treated as single units for association and clustering. HLA typing included class I and class II loci at four-digit resolution. Genome-wide SNP genotypes for about three fifths of the roughly 670 donors were used in a later genetic analysis, which treated that subset as a discovery cohort. Approximately 330 gigabases of sequencing data and around 80 million unique TCR sequences made up an early release that covered around 640 HLA-typed donors. The aim of the study was to test whether cataloging public T cell receptors could identify signatures of past pathogen exposure. A separate validation cohort of roughly 120 different subjects was used in addition to the roughly 620-subject first cohort. Every repertoire in the discovery cohort had been generated on one and the same sequencing platform. Donor age, sex, ethnicity and CMV serostatus were compiled together with the repertoire data. To decide whether each TCR beta V gene segment behaved as functional or pseudogenic, an earlier analysis of approximately 600 of the donors relied on high-throughput TCR beta sequencing. A later analysis re-examined previously published TCR beta repertoires from 610 or so donors and added high-resolution HLA genotyping to investigate patterns of TCR occurrence. Findings and caveats that apply to the study as a whole: The study listed 150 to 200 TCR beta chains as associated with cytomegalovirus. A later analysis found that TCR association rates varied across HLA loci, with DRB1 alleles showing the most associated TCRs and HLA-C alleles the fewest. Some IMGT-functional V segments, including TRBV6-2 and TRBV6-3, could not be distinguished by the 87-base-pair reads and were therefore excluded. While some public TCRs were present in many individuals, most TCR sequences turned up only very rarely across donors. In a later analysis, more than 15,000 TCR beta sequences were associated with specific HLA alleles at a false discovery rate of 0.05. Roughly uniform sequencing depth across donors was assumed in presence/absence analyses, although this assumption may not hold. When HLA alleles, especially DR and DQ, strongly co-occurred, TCR associations were difficult to assign to individual alleles. Because HLA typing was missing for some donors at each locus, association tests included only the typed subset. Correlated functional status among segregating V segments might reflect linkage disequilibrium, but an unknown experimental factor could not be ruled out. A later genetic analysis associated a missense DCLRE1C variant with V-gene and J-gene trimming of TCR beta chains, and an independent cohort replicated the association. A further reported finding was that TCR beta sequences accurately predicted the HLA-A and HLA-B alleles for most subjects in the first cohort. A later analysis found that HLA-associated TCR beta chains were more clonally expanded and had lower generation probabilities than equally common non-associated chains. In an earlier analysis of around 600 of the donors, most TCR beta V segments appeared in productive rearrangements about 87% or about 30% of the time, broadly matching IMGT annotations. According to a later analysis, parvovirus B19, influenza, CMV and Epstein-Barr virus appeared linked to several top co-occurrence clusters. The classifier was reported to diagnose cytomegalovirus status with high specificity and sensitivity in both the original cohort and the validation cohort. Most CMV-associated TCR beta chains appeared to be HLA-restricted in a later analysis, and the HLA associations seemed to be driven largely by CMV exposure. It was suggested by the authors that the approach could potentially be generalized to other disease states and immunological phenotypes. The sequencing pipeline was judged likely to have produced a cluster of highly shared sequence variants as a technical artifact. Three of the identified cytomegalovirus-associated TCR beta chains were confirmed in vitro to be specific for cytomegalovirus antigens. The only immune exposure information available for the cohort was CMV serostatus. The cohort was sequenced for TCR beta chains only, and without alpha or paired-chain data the features that could be detected were limited. A later genetic analysis reported fewer N-insertions in productive TCRs among donors in an Asian-associated ancestry cluster than the roughly 620-donor mean. About 17 rarely observed V segments, including chromosome 9 orphons, were excluded from the earlier analysis of almost 600 of the donors because counts were too low.

CDR1 and CDR2, looked up from the germline V gene (reference sequence), are SGHAT and FQDESV. V gives up 3 bases and J gives up 4 bases, and the segment between their germline ends measures 7 bases. The CDR3 goes from the cysteine to the phenylalanine over 13 residues. Only CDR3 DNA is held: 39 bases, read in frame from base 1. Libraries were constructed by the immunoSEQ multiplex PCR assay. The multiplex PCR relied on a mix of 60 forward primers for TCR Vbeta segments and 13 reverse primers for TCR Jbeta segments. A multiplex PCR assay on genomic DNA amplified the CDR3 region of rearranged TCR beta genes. On the Illumina HiSeq System, the amplified TCR beta libraries were sequenced as 87-base-pair reads. The paper's data handling went like this. Across the 600 to 700 repertoires, a later analysis counted 80 million or so unique TCR beta chains, around 11 million of which were shared by at least two donors. Raw reads were error-corrected and collapsed into unique sequences with a nearest-neighbor algorithm that merged closely related sequences to remove PCR and sequencing errors. Alignment of CDR3 sequences to IMGT reference sequences was used to assign V, D and J gene segments. Each retained sequence needed at least a six-nucleotide match to both a V gene segment and a J gene segment. Rearrangements were called productive when the CDR3 lacked stop codons and stayed in frame with V and J; all others were non-productive. Following IMGT convention, CDR3 was defined as the stretch from the second conserved V-encoded cysteine up to the conserved J-encoded phenylalanine. The earlier analysis of about 620 of the donors excluded sequences that lacked an unambiguous match to a single V gene segment. An earlier analysis of about 590 of the donors classified V segments as functional when productive rearrangements were above 56.7% and as segregating when the standard deviation between donors was above 5%. A statistical classification framework was built to diagnose cytomegalovirus status from the catalog of TCR beta chain sequences. V and J gene assignment, in a later analysis, came from comparing TCR nucleotide sequences with IMGT/GENE-DB human TR gene sequences. Using the TCRdist pipeline, a later analysis assigned CDR3 sequences along with most-parsimonious VDJ recombination scenarios. A later analysis defined each TCR beta chain by its CDR3 amino acid sequence plus V-gene family, and excluded reads lacking a unique V-gene family. As a way to deal with suspected cross-contamination and a sequencing artifact, a later analysis dropped 450 to 700 nucleotide sequences that were highly shared and had low generation probability. In a later analysis, a clonal expansion index for each public chain was calculated from normalized within-repertoire ranks of inferred template counts. A later analysis computed generation probabilities with a VDJ recombination model fitted to out-of-frame rearrangements, and checked the results against IGoR. Hypergeometric tests were used in a later analysis to score TCR-TCR, TCR-HLA and TCR-CMV co-occurrence, with a repertoire-size bias correction applied to the TCR pairs. A later analysis estimated false discovery rates by permuting HLA or CMV assignments 20 times. In a later analysis, co-occurring TCRs were grouped with DBSCAN, and TCRdist sequence similarity was added when clustering was performed within HLA-allele-positive subsets. For co-occurrence clustering, repertoires with fewer than 30,000 or more than 120,000 public chains were excluded, along with roughly five repertoires with anomalous nucleotide sharing. TCRdb re-hosts the immuneACCESS table, in-frame sequences only. Its copies lack some clones; in the studies checked, an unresolved V gene accounts for under half of them, and the cause for the rest is not known. V and J calls and clone size are copied from that table; D and trimming were computed from the DNA. The sample table lists some 150,000 clones, roughly 80% of them with a count of one. The top ten hold 13% of the sample.

With respect to this clone: This clone's antigen is unknown. Qualities for individual bases were not recorded, and no much larger clone is one base off.

In total, over 600 healthy bone marrow donors made up the cohort. At the time of sampling, all cohort members were nominally healthy, though unrecorded immune exposures were likely present. The donor tested CMV seronegative, placing the donor among the 350 or so seronegative members of the cohort. A peripheral blood sample was provided by each donor, and peripheral blood mononuclear cells were used for TCR beta sequencing. Genomic DNA extraction from the blood cell samples was performed with the Qiagen DNeasy Blood Extraction Kit. The receptor was derived from a woman in her 50s in good health and CMV-seronegative. The sequence is built from TRBV11-1 and TRBJ1-3, with the D gene not clear enough to name. Material for sequencing was PBMCs. The CDR3 protein: CASSLREGNTIYF. The bases read TGTGCCAGCAGCTTGCGGGAAGGAAACACCATATATTTT. With the portions outside the CDR3 filled from the reference TRBV11-1 and TRBJ1-3 genes, the complete variable region becomes EAEVAQSPRYKITEKSQAVAFWCDPISGHATLYWYRQILGQGPELLVQFQDESVVDDSQLPKDRFSAERLKGVDSTLKIQPAELGDSAMYLCASSLREGNTIYFGEGSWLTVV.